The 4 T cell receptor beta chains in this list originate from one sample, sequenced in a study of cytomegalovirus exposure and HLA in healthy donors. Both 60 Vbeta primers and 13 Jbeta primers went into the PCR. Method: immunoSEQ multiplex PCR; TCRdb's copy keeps in-frame clones and lacks some. The repertoire holds 150,000 or so clones, with around 80% as singletons. Sequences were obtained from PBMCs. The receptors derive from a man aged 18 to 35 in good health and CMV-seropositive.

J is TRBJ1-5 and V is TRBV4-2; D is possibly TRBD1 (6 bases). The V and J ends lost 3 bases and 2 bases respectively, with 14 bases between them. Germline CDR1 reads LGHNA; CDR2 reads YNFKEQ. This CDR3 is built from 16 residues. CDR3 DNA sequence: TGTGCCAGCAGCCACCAGGGGAAGATGGGCAATCAGCCCCAGCATTTT. Amino acid sequence: CASSHQGKMGNQPQHF.

The V and J genes are TRBV2 and TRBJ1-2; D is undetermined. The CDR3 has 17 residues. The germline V gene has CDR1 SNHLY and CDR2 FYNNEI. Trimming left V 2 bases short and J 2 bases short, with 18 bases between. The CDR3 protein is CASSEPVTPLRNYGYTF. In DNA, the CDR3 is TGTGCCAGCAGTGAACCCGTAACCCCCTTGAGAAACTATGGCTACACCTTC.

This chain links TRBV7-9 with TRBJ2-7; a weak D match, TRBD2 (6 bases). Trimming pared 3 bases from V and 3 bases from J, leaving 9 bases between. CDR1 and CDR2 from the germline V gene are SEHNR and FQNEAQ (reference sequence). This CDR3 has 13 amino acids. As DNA, the CDR3 is TGTGCCAGCAGCTTCGAGACTAGCTACGAGCAGTACTTC. This gives the protein CASSFETSYEQYF.

The chain has TRBV4-1 and TRBJ1-5; TRBD1 aligns across 7 bases. Trimming took 1 base from V and 1 from J; bases not matched to a gene: 7. Germline loops: CDR1 MGHRA, CDR2 YSYEKL. The CDR3 spans 17 residues. The CDR3 here is CASSQVGRGQSNQPQHF. As DNA, the CDR3 is TGCGCCAGCAGCCAAGTTGGCCGGGGACAGAGCAATCAGCCCCAGCATTTT.